The 29 T cell receptor beta chains reported below all come from one sample, sequenced in a study of blood T cell repertoires in COVID-19 (TCRdb year 2020). Library preparation used the immunoSEQ multiplex PCR assay. Here the immuneACCESS table is served through TCRdb, limited to in-frame sequences with V and J called. Missing clones are a known gap in these copies; in checked studies unresolved V genes cover under half, and the rest lacks a known reason. Counted in this sample were over 100,000 clones; 84% of them appeared once. Of the sample, roughly 7% falls within the top ten clones. What was sequenced was peripheral blood. The receptors come from a woman aged 45-60 years with acute or convalescent COVID-19.

The rearrangement uses TRBV28 and TRBJ1-2; D is possibly TRBD1 (5 bases). The germline CDR1 and CDR2 sequences are MDHEN and SYDVKM. The CDR3 totals 14 residues. V was shortened by 5 bases and J by 4 bases, with 14 bases between the two germline ends. The CDR3 bases are TGTGCCAGCAGTCCTTCGACAGTCCCCTATGGCTACACCTTC. The encoded protein is CASSPSTVPYGYTF.

This chain joins TRBV10-3 and TRBJ1-2; 7 bases fit TRBD1. CDR3 length equals 14 residues. J gave up 3 bases and V 3 bases, and 4 bases lay outside the gene matches. Germline V gives CDR1 ENHRY, CDR2 SYGVKD. The CDR3 loop is CAISEGGQYYGYTF. The CDR3 DNA sequence: TGTGCCATCAGTGAAGGGGGACAGTACTATGGCTACACCTTC.

This clone turned up a few times. The genes are TRBV5-4 and TRBJ2-1; 8 positions match TRBD1. This CDR3 has 15 amino acids. J lost 7 bases, V lost 5 bases, and 11 bases had no gene match. In germline, CDR1 is SGHNT, CDR2 YYREEE (reference sequence). CDR3 sequence reads: CASRPRDRMVNEQFF. CDR3 nucleotide sequence: TGTGCCAGCAGACCTAGGGACAGGATGGTGAATGAGCAGTTCTTC.

V is TRBV15 and J is TRBJ1-2; weak D call: TRBD1 (6 bases). Germline V gene data show CDR1 as LNHNV and CDR2 as YYDKDF (reference sequence). Trimming stripped 6 bases from V and 4 bases from J, with 15 bases between. The CDR3 totals 14 residues. The DNA of the CDR3 is TGTGCCACCAGGCAACAGGGAGGGGGCTATGGCTACACCTTC. Translating gives CATRQQGGGYGYTF.

This clone appeared a single time. This rearrangement joins TRBV19 to TRBJ1-3; 7 positions agree with TRBD1. CDR3 size: 14 residues. The germline CDR1 and CDR2 sequences are LNHDA and SQIVND (reference sequence). V trimming: 8 bases; J trimming: 0 bases; junction bases outside the gene matches: 4. The CDR3 region has the DNA TGTGCCAGTCTCGACAGGGCCTCTGGAAACACCATATATTTT. It specifies CASLDRASGNTIYF.

The chain links TRBV2 to TRBJ1-3; D not resolved. Trimming removed 5 bases from V and 2 bases from J, with 7 bases in between. The CDR3 extends over 13 amino acids. Germline lookup yields CDR1 SNHLY and CDR2 FYNNEI. CDR3 bases: TGTGCCAGCAGTCGGGAAACTGGAAACACCATATATTTT. It specifies CASSRETGNTIYF.

This clone was observed a handful of times. The rearrangement joins TRBV10-3 to TRBJ1-2; TRBD1 aligns across 7 bases. V gave up 2 bases and J gave up 4 bases; unmatched junction bases: 16. From germline, CDR1 is ENHRY and CDR2 SYGVKD. CDR3 length equals 18 residues. CDR3 sequence: CAISEPYMAPTGRYGYTF. The CDR3 DNA follows: TGTGCCATCAGTGAGCCTTATATGGCCCCGACAGGGCGCTATGGCTACACCTTC.

V usage is TRBV6-4 and J usage is TRBJ1-2; 11 bases agree with TRBD1. Germline assignment: CDR1 MRHNA and CDR2 SNTAGT. The junction had 6 bases not matched to a gene; V was cut back by 4 bases and J by 5 bases. This CDR3 contains 15 residues. CDR3 sequence (DNA): TGTGCCAGCAGTGTCACGGGACAGGGGGAGTATGGCTACACCTTC. Translated: CASSVTGQGEYGYTF.

The V gene is TRBV10-3, the J gene TRBJ1-1; D is unresolved. Trimming left V 3 bases short and J 7 bases short, with 15 bases between. This CDR3 contains 14 residues. CDR1 and CDR2 from the germline V gene are ENHRY and SYGVKD. The CDR3 sequence is CAISENRGLIEAFF. The CDR3 DNA sequence: TGTGCCATCAGTGAAAATCGGGGATTGATTGAAGCTTTCTTT.

The chain employs TRBV4-1 and TRBJ1-6, with TRBD1 matching over 7 bases. The length of the CDR3 is 19 residues. With V trimmed by 0 bases and J by 7 bases, 15 bases remained unmatched. In germline, CDR1 is MGHRA, CDR2 YSYEKL. The DNA for the CDR3 is TGCGCCAGCAGCCAAGAGGTACCACAGGGGAAGATTCTAAATTCACCCCTCCACTTT. Protein: CASSQEVPQGKILNSPLHF.

The chain couples TRBV6-5 to TRBJ2-2, with TRBD1 as a possible D gene (6 bases). The CDR3 is made up of 14 amino acids. Trimming took off 6 bases at V and 8 bases at J, with 16 bases between the two ends. CDR1 is MNHEY, CDR2 SVGAGI, per germline. CDR3 DNA sequence: TGTGCCAGCAGCTGGGCACAGGGCGCGGGGGAGCTGTTTTTT. Translating gives CASSWAQGAGELFF.

The chain is built from TRBV5-4 and TRBJ1-6; 8 bases are shared with TRBD1. This CDR3 is 15 amino acids long. Germline assignment: CDR1 SGHNT and CDR2 YYREEE (reference sequence). V was clipped by 0 bases and J by 8 bases; unmatched bases: 4. The CDR3 DNA reads as TGTGCCAGCAGCTTGGGACAGGGGTATGATTCACCCCTCCACTTT. Translation: CASSLGQGYDSPLHF.

The CDR3 nucleotides read TGTGCCAGCAGCTTGGATCGGACAGGGGCCTACGAGCAGTACTTC. This translates into CASSLDRTGAYEQYF. The rearrangement joins TRBV5-4 to TRBJ2-7; TRBD1 aligns across 9 bases. With 0 bases clipped from V and 2 bases from J, the junction kept 3 bases outside the gene matches. Germline V gives CDR1 SGHNT, CDR2 YYREEE (reference sequence). The CDR3 runs to 15 residues.

J is TRBJ1-2 and V is TRBV5-5; D gene uncertain. Germline values: CDR1 SGHKS, CDR2 YYEKEE (reference sequence). Between the trimmed V and J ends, which lost 2 bases and 4 bases, there was a span of 18 bases. This CDR3 contains 16 residues. The CDR3 loop reads CASSFLNRARSYGYTF. In DNA, the CDR3 is TGTGCCAGCAGCTTTTTGAATAGAGCTCGTTCCTATGGCTACACCTTC.

This chain joins TRBV19 and TRBJ2-6; D is unresolved. The length of the CDR3 is 15 residues. In germline, CDR1 is LNHDA, CDR2 SQIVND (reference sequence). Between the trimmed V and J ends, which lost 5 bases and 0 bases, there was a span of 8 bases. The CDR3 DNA sequence: TGTGCCAGTAGTGATCTTAGCTCTGGGGCCAACGTCCTGACTTTC. Protein: CASSDLSSGANVLTF.

The CDR3 coding sequence is TGCAGCGTTGTCCCGGGACAGAGCACCGGGGAGCTGTTTTTT. Protein sequence: CSVVPGQSTGELFF. This sequence joins TRBV29-1 and TRBJ2-2; 7 nucleotides match TRBD1. CDR1 SQVTM and CDR2 ANQGSEA come from the germline V gene. The junction had 6 bases not matched to a gene; V was cut back by 4 bases and J by 4 bases. The CDR3 spans 14 residues.

This clone was detected only once. The J gene is TRBJ2-3, the V gene TRBV3-1 (or the pseudogene TRBV3-2); perhaps TRBD1 as D (5 bases). V gave up 0 bases and J gave up 1 base, with 14 bases separating them. This CDR3 has 17 residues. The germline CDR1 and CDR2 sequences are LGHDT and YNNKEL (reference sequence). CDR3: CASSQDIGVRGTDTQYF. Written as DNA, the CDR3 is TGTGCCAGCAGCCAAGACATAGGGGTCCGGGGCACAGATACGCAGTATTTT.

The chain has TRBV5-1 and TRBJ1-6; D remains ambiguous. This CDR3 has 17 residues. V shed 0 bases and J shed 9 bases, with 19 bases lying between them. Germline V gene data show CDR1 as SGHRS and CDR2 as YFSETQ. The CDR3 nucleotides are TGCGCCAGCAGCTTGGGCCCCCATGAGGGAGTCGGTTCACCCCTCCACTTT. Translated: CASSLGPHEGVGSPLHF.

This clone was detected only a few times. This rearrangement joins TRBV10-3 to TRBJ1-5, with 9 nucleotides matching TRBD1. Germline V gives CDR1 ENHRY, CDR2 SYGVKD. CDR3 length: 14 amino acids. The trim removed 10 bases at V and 5 bases at J, leaving 9 bases unmatched. The CDR3, as DNA: TGTGCCACCTCCACAGGGGGCTACGATCAGCCCCAGCATTTT. Translating gives CATSTGGYDQPQHF.

The V call is TRBV9, the J call TRBJ1-2; maybe TRBD1 (6 bases). Germline V gene lookup returns CDR1 SGDLS and CDR2 YYNGEE. Trimming shortened V by 1 base and J by 8 bases, and 12 bases separated the two germline ends. The CDR3 length is 13 residues. The CDR3 DNA follows: TGTGCCAGCAGCGTATTGAGGGGGTCAGGCTACACCTTC. Its translation: CASSVLRGSGYTF.

The V gene is TRBV6-5, the J gene TRBJ1-1, with D hard to call. Deletions cut 4 bases from V and 1 base from J, with 10 bases between. The CDR3 length is 14 residues. Germline assignment: CDR1 MNHEY and CDR2 SVGAGI. CDR3 region: CASSFSRGNTEAFF. CDR3 nucleotides: TGTGCCAGCAGTTTCTCCCGGGGGAACACTGAAGCTTTCTTT.

The V call is TRBV5-1, the J call TRBJ1-1; D is undetermined. V was pared by 0 bases and J by 3 bases, with 6 bases between. Per germline, CDR1 SGHRS and CDR2 YFSETQ. CDR3 length equals 13 residues. The CDR3 sequence is CASSLAADTEAFF. The CDR3 nucleotides are TGCGCCAGCAGCTTGGCCGCGGACACTGAAGCTTTCTTT.

The chain uses TRBV15 and TRBJ1-2; maybe TRBD1 (5 bases). V was cut by 6 bases and J by 10 bases, with 18 bases left in between. The CDR3 covers 13 residues. Looked up from germline, CDR1 is LNHNV and CDR2 is YYDKDF (reference sequence). This chain's CDR3 is CATRTGTESNYTF. The CDR3 DNA sequence: TGTGCCACCAGAACCGGGACTGAGAGTAACTACACCTTC.

This clone has only a few counts. In DNA form, the CDR3 reads TGTGCCAGCAGGACATTAGGAGGCTACGAGCAGTACTTC. This encodes CASRTLGGYEQYF. This chain links TRBV27 with TRBJ2-7; a possible D gene is TRBD2 (5 bases). The CDR3 sequence is 13 residues long. Looked up from germline, CDR1 is MNHEY and CDR2 is SMNVEV (reference sequence). V was cut by 6 bases and J by 3 bases, with 12 bases left in between.

The genes are TRBV6-5 and TRBJ1-2; TRBD1 matches 10 bases. The junction had 6 bases not matched to a gene; V was cut back by 6 bases and J by 8 bases. This CDR3 is 13 amino acids long. Germline V lookup: CDR1 MNHEY, CDR2 SVGAGI. The CDR3 DNA reads as TGTGCCAGCAGACGACAGGGGGCTCGGGGCTACACCTTC. Translation gives CASRRQGARGYTF.

In this sample, this clone turned up a few times. The chain joins TRBV9 to TRBJ1-1; D remains ambiguous. V dropped 4 bases and J dropped 1 base, with 11 bases sitting between them. Germline V gene lookup returns CDR1 SGDLS and CDR2 YYNGEE. This CDR3 is 14 amino acids long. The CDR3 nucleotides read TGTGCCAGCAGCCCAACCTCAGGGAACACTGAAGCTTTCTTT. Its protein product is CASSPTSGNTEAFF.

V usage is TRBV7-9 and J usage is TRBJ2-2; D uncertain. CDR1 and CDR2 from the germline V gene are SEHNR and FQNEAQ (reference sequence). The CDR3 is 14 residues long. The germline V and J ends were trimmed by 1 base and 2 bases, with 5 bases remaining between them. CDR3 in amino acids: CASSLGTNTGELFF. In DNA, the CDR3 is TGTGCCAGCAGCTTAGGAACTAACACCGGGGAGCTGTTTTTT.

The V call is TRBV11-2, the J call TRBJ2-7; 8 nucleotides line up with TRBD1. Trimming cost V 4 bases and J 5 bases; bases outside gene matches: 13. Germline V CDR1 and CDR2: SGHAT, FQNNGV. The CDR3 has 16 amino acids. This CDR3 reads CASSSNYGTGFDEQYF. Written as DNA, the CDR3 is TGTGCCAGCAGCTCCAATTATGGGACAGGTTTCGACGAGCAGTACTTC.

V gene TRBV24-1 combines with J gene TRBJ1-2, with 8 bases lining up with TRBD1. In germline, CDR1 is KGHDR, CDR2 SFDVKD. The junction had 5 bases not matched to a gene; V was cut back by 7 bases and J by 2 bases. This CDR3 has 14 amino acids. The CDR3 loop reads CATSDRDRNYGYTF. In DNA, the CDR3 is TGTGCCACCAGCGATAGGGACAGGAACTATGGCTACACCTTC.